These 10 T cell receptor beta chains were all obtained from the same sample, sequenced in a study of blood T cell repertoires in COVID-19. The repertoire was sequenced with immunoSEQ multiplex PCR; TCRdb's copy has only in-frame clones and lacks some. The data hold tens of thousands of clones, with approximately 90% observed a single time. The sample comprised peripheral blood. These receptors all come from a human donor with active COVID-19. The donor label of this sample is uncertain.

This chain connects TRBV7-3 to TRBJ2-1, with D possibly TRBD2 on 6 matching bases. The CDR3 extends over 12 amino acids. The V end was cut by 5 bases, the J end by 9 bases, with 11 bases between. The germline CDR1 and CDR2 sequences are SGHTA and FQGTGA. Written as DNA, the CDR3 is TGTGCCAGCAGCACAGACGGGGGTGAGCAGTTCTTC. As protein: CASSTDGGEQFF.

V is TRBV11-2 and J is TRBJ2-3; 10 bases match TRBD2. Looked up from germline, CDR1 is SGHAT and CDR2 is FQNNGV. The CDR3 is 15 residues long. V lost 4 bases to trimming and J lost 1 base; unmatched junction nucleotides: 2. CDR3 amino acids: CASSSTSGGTDTQYF. In DNA form, the CDR3 reads TGTGCCAGCAGCTCTACTAGCGGGGGCACAGATACGCAGTATTTT.

The rearrangement links TRBV21-1 to TRBJ2-7; TRBD1, the D gene given by the table, was not confirmed from the DNA. TRBV21-1 is a listed pseudogene. This CDR3 region has 11 residues. In DNA form, the CDR3 reads TGTGCCAGCAGCAAGAGGGGGGAGCAGTACTTC. It codes for CASSKRGEQYF.

This chain uses TRBV5-6 with TRBJ1-2; D remains unclear. In germline, CDR1 is SGHDT, CDR2 YYEEEE. V lost 1 base, J lost 7 bases, and 17 bases lay in between. The CDR3 is made up of 15 amino acids. CDR3 coding DNA: TGTGCCAGCAGCTTGCCGATGACGGCTAGTGGTGGCTACACCTTC. Amino acids: CASSLPMTASGGYTF. Full variable domain (remainder filled in from reference TRBV5-6 and TRBJ1-2): DAGVTQSPTHLIKTRGQQVTLRCSPKSGHDTVSWYQQALGQGPQFIFQYYEEEERQRGNFPDRFSGHQFPNYSSELNVNALLLGDSALYLCASSLPMTASGGYTFGSGTRLTVV.

The chain is built from TRBV12-5 and TRBJ2-1, with TRBD2 identical over 7 bases. V was clipped by 6 bases and J by 0 bases; unmatched bases: 8. CDR1 and CDR2 (germline): LGHNT, FRNRAP. The CDR3 sequence is 16 residues long. This CDR3 is CASGGSGQSSYNEQFF. The CDR3 DNA is TGTGCTAGTGGGGGTAGCGGGCAGAGCTCCTACAATGAGCAGTTCTTC.

Only one count was recorded for this clone. The chain couples TRBV15 to TRBJ2-2, with TRBD2 identical over 12 bases. CDR1 LNHNV and CDR2 YYDKDF come from the germline V gene (reference sequence). The CDR3 sequence is 19 residues long. The V gene end was trimmed by 0 bases and the J gene end by 6 bases; junction bases not matched to a gene: 11. Here the CDR3 DNA reads TGTGCCACCAGCAGAGATTATCTAGCGGGGGGGCAGTTAGCCGGGGAGCTGTTTTTT. It codes for CATSRDYLAGGQLAGELFF.

This sequence joins TRBV3-1 (or the pseudogene TRBV3-2) and TRBJ1-2; D possibly corresponds to TRBD1 (6 bases). CDR3 size: 13 residues. Trimming stripped 4 bases from V and 8 bases from J, with 14 bases between. Germline V gene data show CDR1 as LGHDT and CDR2 as YNNKEL (reference sequence). The CDR3 region has the DNA TGTGCCAGCAGCCGTACAGGGCTGGAAGGCTACACCTTC. This sequence encodes CASSRTGLEGYTF.

V gene TRBV14 combines with J gene TRBJ1-1; D may be TRBD1 (5 bases). Germline V gene lookup returns CDR1 SGHDN and CDR2 FVKESK. CDR3 length: 15 residues. Trimming cost V 0 bases and J 2 bases, with 10 bases left between them. Written as DNA, the CDR3 is TGTGCCAGCAGCCAAGATACAGGCTATAACACTGAAGCTTTCTTT. This codes for CASSQDTGYNTEAFF.

J is TRBJ2-7 and V is TRBV3-1 (or the pseudogene TRBV3-2); 8 nucleotides align to TRBD1. Unmatched junction bases numbered 14, after V lost 5 bases and J lost 2 bases. The CDR3 has 17 amino acids. Germline V gives CDR1 LGHDT, CDR2 YNNKEL (reference sequence). CDR3 loop: CASSEGLRDRIAYEQYF. The CDR3 DNA reads as TGTGCCAGCAGCGAGGGTCTCCGGGACAGGATCGCCTACGAGCAGTACTTC.

This clone has a single count. The chain has TRBV4-3 and TRBJ2-7; 7 nucleotides match TRBD1. Trimming at V came to 1 base and at J to 3 bases, leaving 3 bases not matched to a gene. The CDR3 has 14 amino acids. From germline, CDR1 is LGHNA and CDR2 YSLEER. Here the CDR3 reads CASSQGGTVYEQYF. As DNA, the CDR3 is TGCGCCAGCAGCCAAGGTGGGACAGTCTACGAGCAGTACTTC.